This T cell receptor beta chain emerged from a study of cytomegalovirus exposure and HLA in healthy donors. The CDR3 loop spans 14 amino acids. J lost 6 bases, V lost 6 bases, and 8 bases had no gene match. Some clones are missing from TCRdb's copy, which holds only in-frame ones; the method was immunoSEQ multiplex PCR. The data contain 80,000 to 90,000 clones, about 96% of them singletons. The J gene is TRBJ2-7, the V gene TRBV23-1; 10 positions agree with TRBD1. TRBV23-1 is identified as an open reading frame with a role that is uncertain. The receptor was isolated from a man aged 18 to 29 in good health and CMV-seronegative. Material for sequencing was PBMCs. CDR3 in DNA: TGCGCCAGCAGCCCAAGACAGGGGGCGGCCGAGCAGTACGTC. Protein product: CASSPRQGAAEQYV.